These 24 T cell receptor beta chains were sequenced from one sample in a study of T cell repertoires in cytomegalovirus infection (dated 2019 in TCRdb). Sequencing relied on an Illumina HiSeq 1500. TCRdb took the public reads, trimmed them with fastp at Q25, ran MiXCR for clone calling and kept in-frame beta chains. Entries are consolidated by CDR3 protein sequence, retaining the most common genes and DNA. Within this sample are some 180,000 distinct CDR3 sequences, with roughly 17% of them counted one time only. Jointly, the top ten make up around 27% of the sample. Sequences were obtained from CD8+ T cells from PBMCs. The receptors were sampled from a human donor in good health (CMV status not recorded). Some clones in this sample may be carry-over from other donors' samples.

The CDR3 sequence is CASSPAGPEAFF. Written as DNA, the CDR3 is TGTGCCAGCAGTCCCGCAGGGCCTGAAGCTTTCTTT. The V and J genes are TRBV28 and TRBJ1-1; D might be TRBD1 (5 bases). This CDR3 comprises 12 residues. Germline CDR1 is MDHEN and CDR2 is SYDVKM. The V end was cut by 5 bases, the J end by 6 bases, with 10 bases between.

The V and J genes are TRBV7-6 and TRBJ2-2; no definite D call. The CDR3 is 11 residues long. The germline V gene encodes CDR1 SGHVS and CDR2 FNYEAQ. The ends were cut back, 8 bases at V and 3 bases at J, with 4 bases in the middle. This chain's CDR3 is CASYDTGELFF. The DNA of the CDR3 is TGTGCCAGCTATGACACCGGGGAGCTGTTTTTT.

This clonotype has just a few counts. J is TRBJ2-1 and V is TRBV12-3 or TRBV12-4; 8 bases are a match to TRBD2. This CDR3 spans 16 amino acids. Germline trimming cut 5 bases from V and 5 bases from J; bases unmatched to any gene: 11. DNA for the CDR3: TGTGCCAGCAGTCCACCTGGGACTAGTAGCGACAATGAGCAGTTCTTC. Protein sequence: CASSPPGTSSDNEQFF.

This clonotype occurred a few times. CDR3 coding DNA: TGTGCCAGCAGTTCCATAGCACTGGCGAATGAGCAGTTCTTC. This codes for CASSSIALANEQFF. The genes are TRBV6-6 and TRBJ2-1; no definite D call. The ends were cut back, 4 bases at V and 7 bases at J, with 14 bases in the middle. CDR1 and CDR2 from the germline V gene are MNHNY and SVGAGI (reference sequence). The CDR3 sequence is 14 residues long.

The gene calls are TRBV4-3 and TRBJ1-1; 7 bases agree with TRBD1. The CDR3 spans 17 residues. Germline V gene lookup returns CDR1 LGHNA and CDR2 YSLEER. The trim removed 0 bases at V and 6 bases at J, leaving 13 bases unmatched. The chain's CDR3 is CASSQDARGVYSAEAFF. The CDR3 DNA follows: TGCGCCAGCAGCCAAGATGCCAGGGGGGTATACAGCGCTGAAGCTTTCTTT.

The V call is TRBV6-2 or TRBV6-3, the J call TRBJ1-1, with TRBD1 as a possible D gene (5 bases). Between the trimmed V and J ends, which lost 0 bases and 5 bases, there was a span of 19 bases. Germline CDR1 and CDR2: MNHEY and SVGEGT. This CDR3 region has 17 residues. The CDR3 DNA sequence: TGTGCCAGCAGTTACTCGATGGACCTTACAGGAGGTACTGAAGCTTTCTTT. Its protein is CASSYSMDLTGGTEAFF.

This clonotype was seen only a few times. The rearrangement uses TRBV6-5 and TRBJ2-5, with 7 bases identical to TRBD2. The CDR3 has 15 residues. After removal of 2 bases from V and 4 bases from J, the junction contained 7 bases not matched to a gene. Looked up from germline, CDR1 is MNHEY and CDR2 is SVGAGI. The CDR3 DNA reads TGTGCCAGCAGTTACAACGGGGGGACCGGAGAGACCCAGTACTTC. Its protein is CASSYNGGTGETQYF.

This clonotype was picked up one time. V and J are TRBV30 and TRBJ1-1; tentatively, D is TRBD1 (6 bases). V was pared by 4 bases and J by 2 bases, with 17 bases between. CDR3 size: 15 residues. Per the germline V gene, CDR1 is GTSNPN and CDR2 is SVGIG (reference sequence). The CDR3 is CAWTGASSPNTEAFF. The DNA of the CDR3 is TGTGCCTGGACAGGGGCTTCAAGTCCAAACACTGAAGCTTTCTTT.

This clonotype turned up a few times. The CDR3 is CASSRGVSAEAFF. CDR3 DNA sequence: TGTGCCAGCAGCCGAGGGGTGAGCGCTGAAGCTTTCTTT. This chain connects TRBV6-2 or TRBV6-3 to TRBJ1-1; possible D gene TRBD1, 5 bases. V shed 6 bases and J shed 6 bases, with 14 bases lying between them. This CDR3 has 13 residues. Germline lookup yields CDR1 MNHEY and CDR2 SVGEGT.

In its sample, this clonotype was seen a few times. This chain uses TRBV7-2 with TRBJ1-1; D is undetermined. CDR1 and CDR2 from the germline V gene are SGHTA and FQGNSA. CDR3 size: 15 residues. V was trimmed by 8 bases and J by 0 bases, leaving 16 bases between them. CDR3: CASHSPGSVNTEAFF. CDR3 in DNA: TGTGCCAGCCACTCCCCTGGCTCAGTGAACACTGAAGCTTTCTTT.

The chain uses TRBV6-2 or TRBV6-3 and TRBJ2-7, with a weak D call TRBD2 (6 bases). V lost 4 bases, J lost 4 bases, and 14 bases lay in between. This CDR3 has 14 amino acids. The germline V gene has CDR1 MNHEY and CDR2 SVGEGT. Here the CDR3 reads CASSSRENAYEQYF. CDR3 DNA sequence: TGTGCCAGCAGTTCCCGGGAGAACGCATACGAGCAGTACTTC.

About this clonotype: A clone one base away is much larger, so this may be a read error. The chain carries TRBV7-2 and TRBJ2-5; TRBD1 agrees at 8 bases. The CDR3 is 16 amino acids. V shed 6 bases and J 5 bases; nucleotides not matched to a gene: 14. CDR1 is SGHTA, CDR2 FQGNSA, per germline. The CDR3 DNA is TGTGCCAGCAGGTCGGACAGGGAAGTAGATCAGGAGACCCAGTACTTC. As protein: CASRSDREVDQETQYF.

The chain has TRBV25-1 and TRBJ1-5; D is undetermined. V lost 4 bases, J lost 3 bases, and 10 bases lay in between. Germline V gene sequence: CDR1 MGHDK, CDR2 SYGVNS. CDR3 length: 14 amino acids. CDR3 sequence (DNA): TGTGCCAGCAGTGCAGGACGGATCAATCAGCCCCAGCATTTT. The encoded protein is CASSAGRINQPQHF.

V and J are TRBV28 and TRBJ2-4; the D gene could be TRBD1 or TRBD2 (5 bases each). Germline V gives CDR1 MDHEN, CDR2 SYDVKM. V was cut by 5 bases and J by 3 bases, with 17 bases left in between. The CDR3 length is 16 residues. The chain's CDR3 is CASSPSPRDDKNIQYF. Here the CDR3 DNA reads TGTGCCAGCAGTCCCTCCCCCAGGGACGACAAAAACATTCAGTACTTC.

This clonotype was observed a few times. This CDR3 reads CSARSGGYDTEAFF. CDR3 DNA sequence: TGCAGTGCTAGATCAGGGGGCTACGACACTGAAGCTTTCTTT. The chain recombines TRBV20-1 with TRBJ1-1; 8 nucleotides line up with TRBD1. Germline lookup yields CDR1 DFQATT and CDR2 SNEGSKA (reference sequence). The V gene end was trimmed by 2 bases and the J gene end by 3 bases; junction bases not matched to a gene: 5. CDR3 length: 14 amino acids.

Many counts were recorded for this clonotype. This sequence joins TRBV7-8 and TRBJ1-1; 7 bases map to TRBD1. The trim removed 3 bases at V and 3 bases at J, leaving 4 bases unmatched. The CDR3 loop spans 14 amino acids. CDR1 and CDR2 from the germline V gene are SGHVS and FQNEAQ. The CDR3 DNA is TGTGCCAGCAGCTTCAGCAGGGGGGACACTGAAGCTTTCTTT. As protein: CASSFSRGDTEAFF.

The CDR3 here is CASSPKTDYGYTF. DNA of the CDR3: TGTGCCAGCAGCCCCAAGACAGATTATGGCTACACCTTC. This sequence joins TRBV7-6 and TRBJ1-2; D is possibly TRBD1 (5 bases). Germline CDR1 is SGHVS and CDR2 is FNYEAQ. The CDR3 extends over 13 amino acids. V was shortened by 5 bases and J by 5 bases, with 12 bases between the two germline ends.

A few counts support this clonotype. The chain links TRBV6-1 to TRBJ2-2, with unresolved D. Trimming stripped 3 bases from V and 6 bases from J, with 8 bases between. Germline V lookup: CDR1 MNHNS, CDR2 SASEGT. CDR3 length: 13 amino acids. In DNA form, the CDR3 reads TGTGCCAGCAGTGATCCGAGATCCGGGGAGCTGTTTTTT. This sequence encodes CASSDPRSGELFF.

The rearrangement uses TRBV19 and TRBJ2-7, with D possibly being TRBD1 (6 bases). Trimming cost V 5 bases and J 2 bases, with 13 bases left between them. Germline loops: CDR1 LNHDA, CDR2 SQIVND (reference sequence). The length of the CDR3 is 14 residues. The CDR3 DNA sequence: TGTGCCAGTAGTCCCGGGACACAAACCTACGAGCAGTACTTC. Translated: CASSPGTQTYEQYF.

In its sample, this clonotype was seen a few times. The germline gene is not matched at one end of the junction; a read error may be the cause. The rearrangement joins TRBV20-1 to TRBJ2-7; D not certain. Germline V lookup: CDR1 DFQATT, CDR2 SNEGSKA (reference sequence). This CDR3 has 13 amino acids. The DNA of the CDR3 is TGCAGTGCTAGGGGAAAGACCTCCCACGAGCAGTACTTC. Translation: CSARGKTSHEQYF.

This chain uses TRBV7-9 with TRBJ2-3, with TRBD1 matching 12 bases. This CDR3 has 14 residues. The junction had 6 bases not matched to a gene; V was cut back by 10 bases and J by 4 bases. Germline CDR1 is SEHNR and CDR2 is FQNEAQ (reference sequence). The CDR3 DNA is TGTGCCACCCCGGGACAGGGGGCATCAGATACGCAGTATTTT. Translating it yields CATPGQGASDTQYF.

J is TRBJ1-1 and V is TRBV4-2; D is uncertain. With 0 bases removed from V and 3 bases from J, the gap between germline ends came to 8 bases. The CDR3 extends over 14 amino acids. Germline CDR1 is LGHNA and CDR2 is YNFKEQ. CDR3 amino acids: CASSQERIDTEAFF. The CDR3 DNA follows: TGTGCCAGCAGCCAAGAGAGGATCGACACTGAAGCTTTCTTT.

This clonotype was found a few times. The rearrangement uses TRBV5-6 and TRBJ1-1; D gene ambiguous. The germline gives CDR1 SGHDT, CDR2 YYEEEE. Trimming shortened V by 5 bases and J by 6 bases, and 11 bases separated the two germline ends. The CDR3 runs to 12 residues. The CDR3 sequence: CASSLALSEAFF. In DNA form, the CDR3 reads TGTGCCAGCAGTTTAGCCTTGTCTGAAGCTTTCTTT.

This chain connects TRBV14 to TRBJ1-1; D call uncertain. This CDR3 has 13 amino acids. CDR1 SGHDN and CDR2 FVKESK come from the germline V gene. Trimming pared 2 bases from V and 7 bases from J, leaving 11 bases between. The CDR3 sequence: CASSQRPSHEAFF. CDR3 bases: TGTGCCAGCAGCCAAAGACCCAGCCATGAAGCTTTCTTT.